This T cell receptor (beta chain) comes out of a study of cytomegalovirus exposure and HLA in healthy donors. Both 60 Vbeta primers and 13 Jbeta primers went into the PCR. Libraries were prepared by immunoSEQ multiplex PCR; TCRdb keeps only in-frame clonotypes and omits some of them. The sample consists of around 190,000 clones, about four fifths of them appearing once. The source of this sequence is a young man in good health and CMV-seronegative. Material: PBMCs.

The CDR3 loop is CASSMTGLRDSPLHF. CDR3 DNA sequence: TGCGCCAGCAGCATGACAGGGCTGCGGGATTCACCCCTCCACTTT. The chain uses TRBV5-1 and TRBJ1-6; the match to TRBD1 covers 7 bases. The germline CDR1 and CDR2 sequences are SGHRS and YFSETQ. The CDR3 contains 15 residues. V trimming: 4 bases; J trimming: 8 bases; junction bases outside the gene matches: 9.